This T cell receptor (beta chain) is from a study of T cell repertoires in cytomegalovirus infection. Study-level background: Public signatures in TCR beta pointed to CMV infection and matching HLA type. General study points: In two of eight donors, the top clonotype was HLA-C-restricted CMV-specific. CMV carriers having the relevant HLA were flagged by cumulative public TCR beta family frequency.

MiXCR, applied by TCRdb to the reads, yields one record per CDR3 protein. Of around 260,000 distinct CDR3 sequences listed, about 25% are singletons. In the case of this clonotype: Its antigen is unidentified.

Trimming at V came to 5 bases and at J to 4 bases, leaving 4 bases not matched to a gene. This CDR3 is built from 14 residues. Germline CDR1 reads SGHNT; CDR2 reads YENEEA. The TCR originated in a human donor in good health (CMV status not recorded). Some clones in this sample may be carry-over from other donors' samples. This rearrangement joins TRBV11-3 to TRBJ2-7; TRBD1 matches 11 bases. The material sequenced was PBMCs. CDR3 residues: CASSAGTGGYEQYF. Here the CDR3 DNA reads TGTGCCAGCAGCGCCGGGACAGGGGGATACGAGCAGTACTTC.